Listed below are T cell receptor beta chains from one sample, sequenced in a study of blood T cell repertoires in COVID-19. Some clones are missing from TCRdb's copy, which holds only in-frame ones; the method was immunoSEQ multiplex PCR. Here the sample spans about 14,000 clones, approximately 88% being singletons. Specimen: peripheral blood. These receptors all stem from a human donor with active COVID-19. The donor label of this sample is uncertain. The CDR3 runs from the conserved cysteine through the conserved F or W. The D gene is left open where the match is weak.

j_gene: TRBJ2-1; len: 15; d_gene: TRBD1; v_gene: TRBV3-1/TRBV3-2; CDR3aa: CASSRGQGLYNEQFF; CDR3nt: TGTGCCAGCAGCCGAGGACAGGGCCTCTACAATGAGCAGTTCTTC
j_gene: TRBJ2-1; len: 17; d_gene: TRBD2; v_gene: TRBV3-1/TRBV3-2; CDR3aa: CASSQVGLAGGGDEQFF; CDR3nt: TGTGCCAGCAGCCAAGTTGGTCTAGCGGGAGGGGGCGATGAGCAGTTCTTC
j_gene: TRBJ2-1; len: 16; d_gene: TRBD2; v_gene: TRBV19; CDR3aa: CASSKAPSGGASEQFF; CDR3nt: TGTGCCAGTAGTAAAGCTCCTAGCGGGGGGGCCAGCGAGCAGTTCTTC
j_gene: TRBJ2-7; len: 12; d_gene: TRBD2; v_gene: TRBV2; CDR3aa: CASTRLAGDQYF; CDR3nt: TGTGCCAGCACCCGACTAGCGGGAGACCAGTACTTC
j_gene: TRBJ1-5; len: 17; d_gene: TRBD1; v_gene: TRBV5-1; CDR3aa: CASSLIPGQGSNQPQHF; CDR3nt: TGCGCCAGCAGCTTGATCCCGGGACAGGGTTCTAATCAGCCCCAGCATTTT
j_gene: TRBJ2-2; len: 12; d_gene: -; v_gene: TRBV3-1/TRBV3-2; CDR3aa: CASSPDTGELFF; CDR3nt: TGTGCCAGCAGCCCCGACACCGGGGAGCTGTTTTTT
j_gene: TRBJ2-1; len: 16; d_gene: TRBD2; v_gene: TRBV28; CDR3aa: CASSSPYSGRPVEQFF; CDR3nt: TGTGCCAGCAGTTCTCCTTATAGCGGGAGGCCCGTGGAGCAGTTCTTC
j_gene: TRBJ2-3; len: 16; d_gene: TRBD2; v_gene: TRBV5-6; CDR3aa: CASSLPSGRAIHTQYF; CDR3nt: TGTGCCAGCAGCTTGCCTAGCGGGAGGGCCATACATACGCAGTATTTT
j_gene: TRBJ2-5; len: 13; d_gene: -; v_gene: TRBV7-3; CDR3aa: CASSLRERGTQYF; CDR3nt: TGTGCCAGCAGCTTAAGGGAGAGAGGGACCCAGTACTTC
j_gene: TRBJ2-1; len: 15; d_gene: TRBD2; v_gene: TRBV6-5; CDR3aa: CASSPTSGALSGQFF; CDR3nt: TGTGCCAGCAGCCCGACTAGCGGGGCTCTGTCGGGGCAGTTCTTC
j_gene: TRBJ1-2; len: 16; d_gene: TRBD1; v_gene: TRBV6-4; CDR3aa: CASSALAGGEIGGYTF; CDR3nt: TGTGCCAGCAGTGCCTTGGCAGGGGGCGAAATCGGGGGCTACACCTTC
j_gene: TRBJ1-3; len: 13; d_gene: -; v_gene: TRBV30; CDR3aa: CAWSLEAGNTIYF; CDR3nt: TGTGCCTGGAGCCTGGAGGCTGGAAACACCATATATTTT
j_gene: TRBJ2-5; len: 14; d_gene: -; v_gene: TRBV5-1; CDR3aa: CASSLASEGETQYF; CDR3nt: TGCGCCAGCAGCTTGGCTTCGGAGGGGGAGACCCAGTACTTC
j_gene: TRBJ1-1; len: 15; d_gene: -; v_gene: TRBV6-5; CDR3aa: CASSSTGSLDTEAFF; CDR3nt: TGTGCCAGCAGTTCGACGGGGTCGTTGGACACTGAAGCTTTCTTT
j_gene: TRBJ1-6; len: 14; d_gene: TRBD1; v_gene: TRBV13; CDR3aa: CASSLGQSNSPLHF; CDR3nt: TGTGCCAGCAGCTTGGGACAGTCTAATTCACCCCTCCACTTT